This T cell receptor (beta chain) was retrieved from a study of beta chain features in type 1 diabetes (dated by TCRdb to the late 2010s). Notes on the research overall: Mean age, gender distribution, total cell number and subset yield did not differ between patients and healthy donors. Across all samples, approximately 100 million sorted cells were examined, and cell number per subset correlated strongly with RNA yield. The study compared TCRB repertoires of sorted circulating CD4+ T cell subsets between recently diagnosed type 1 diabetes patients and matched healthy donors. Whereas all 30 or so donors provided naive and central memory subsets, regulatory and stem cell-like memory subsets were isolated from just 8 patients and roughly eight healthy donors.

Broad study findings and their caveats: Because cDNA was sequenced instead of genomic DNA, highly expressing activated cells could be over-represented, though the groups showed no difference in activation or CD3 levels. Naive, central memory and regulatory TCRB repertoires appeared to be more similar among patients than among healthy donors. HLA sub-analyses involved small numbers of individuals, so any influence of HLA type on TCRB rearrangement remained unresolved. At VDJ recombination sites, type 1 diabetes patients had fewer insertions and more deleted nucleotides, which implies abnormalities in thymic rearrangement. In all four CD4+ subsets, TCRB CDR3 length was moderately but significantly shorter in type 1 diabetes patients. PCR may preferentially amplify shorter templates, but because patient and control samples were amplified and corrected together, any resulting skew would affect both groups equally.

Concerning this clone: No cognate antigen has been identified for it. No base quality information exists; no much larger clone differs at one position.

Between the V and J ends, shortened by 4 bases and 4 bases respectively, the junction contains 8 bases. Reading the germline V gene (reference sequence) gives CDR1 SGHNT and CDR2 YYREEE. Counted from cysteine to phenylalanine, this CDR3 has 12 amino acids. The CDR3 DNA has 36 bases and is translated from base 1. The entire amount of isolated RNA was reverse transcribed using the High Capacity cDNA Reverse Transcription Kit, so the sequenced TCRB transcripts were expressed ones. Deep immunoSEQ sequencing was performed on naive, central memory and regulatory T cell samples, with an average of approximately 4 million total reads per sample. Sorted cells were lysed in RLT buffer and RNA was extracted with DNase-treated RNeasy Micro or Mini kits, depending on cell number. Each cell subset was processed on its own to prevent cross-contamination, while patient and healthy donor samples were processed together. Using the immunoSEQ multiplex PCR, TCRB sequences were amplified from cDNA into 87-bp fragments spanning the CDR3 region. Sequencing of the amplicons was done on the Illumina HiSeq platform. Concerning the study's data processing: PCR bias was corrected computationally using synthetic template baselines, and reads within Hamming distance 2 were collapsed, with unmergeable singletons discarded. Reads were aligned against IMGT so that V, D and J genes, CDR3 length and insertions or deletions at six rearrangement sites could be assigned. Within each subset, clonotype counts were normalized to the number of sorted cells before true diversity and Gini coefficients were calculated with the tcR R package. The overlap coefficient, calculated on TCRB nucleotide sequences, was used to measure repertoire sharing. Out-of-frame TCRB sequences from naive cells were analyzed to stand in for the pre-selection repertoire. TCRdb carries this immuneACCESS record with in-frame sequences only. Its versions omit some clonotypes, under half of them owing to an unresolved V gene in the studies checked, with the rest unexplained. V, J and clone size are those of that table, while D and trimming were read from the DNA. The sample yields about 350,000 clones; less than 20% were counted once. 0.035% to 0.055% of the sample comes from the top ten.

A single peripheral blood draw of about 120 mL on average was collected from each donor into heparinised tubes. A BD FACSAria II was used to sort naive, central memory, regulatory and stem cell-like memory CD4+ T cells with a panel that included CD45RO, CCR7, CD25, CD127, CD95 and CD27. Purity was above 95% for every sorted population. PBMCs were separated immediately by Lymphoprep density gradient centrifugation and were stained directly, without being cultured. So that batch effects would be minimized, each experiment stained and sorted samples in pairs, pairing one healthy donor with one patient.

Sequencing was done on a sample of naive CD4+ T cells from blood. The sample's cell subset or site label is to be understood as: true naive CD4+ T cells. The TCR comes from a woman between 18 and 30 years old in good health. The chain joins TRBV5-4 to TRBJ1-2; no confident D gene assignment can be made. In nucleotide form, the sequence is TGTGCCAGCAGCATGGATATCTATGGCTACACCTTC. It translates as CASSMDIYGYTF.